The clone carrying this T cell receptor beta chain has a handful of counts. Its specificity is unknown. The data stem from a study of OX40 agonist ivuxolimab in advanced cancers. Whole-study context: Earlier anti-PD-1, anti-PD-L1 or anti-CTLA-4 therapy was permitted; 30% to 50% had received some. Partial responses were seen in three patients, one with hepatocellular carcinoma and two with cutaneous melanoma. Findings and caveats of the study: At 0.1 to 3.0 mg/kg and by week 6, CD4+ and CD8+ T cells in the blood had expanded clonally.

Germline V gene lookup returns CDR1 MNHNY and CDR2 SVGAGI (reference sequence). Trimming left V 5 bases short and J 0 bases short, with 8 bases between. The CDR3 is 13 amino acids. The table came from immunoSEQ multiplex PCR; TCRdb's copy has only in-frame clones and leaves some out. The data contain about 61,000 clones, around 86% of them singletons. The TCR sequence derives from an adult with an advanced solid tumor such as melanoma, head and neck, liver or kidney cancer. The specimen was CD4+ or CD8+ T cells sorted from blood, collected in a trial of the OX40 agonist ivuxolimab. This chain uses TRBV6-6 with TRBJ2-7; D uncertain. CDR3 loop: CASSPDASYEQYF. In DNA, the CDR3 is TGTGCCAGCAGTCCTGACGCCTCCTACGAGCAGTACTTC.